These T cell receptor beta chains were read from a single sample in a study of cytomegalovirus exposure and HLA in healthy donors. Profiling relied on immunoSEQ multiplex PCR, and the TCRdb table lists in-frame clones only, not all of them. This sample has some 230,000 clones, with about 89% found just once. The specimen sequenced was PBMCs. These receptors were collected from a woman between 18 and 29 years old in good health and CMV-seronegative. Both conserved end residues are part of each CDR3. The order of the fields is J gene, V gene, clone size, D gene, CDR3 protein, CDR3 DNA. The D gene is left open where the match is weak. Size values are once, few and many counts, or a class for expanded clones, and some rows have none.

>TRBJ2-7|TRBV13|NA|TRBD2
CASSLGLAEVYYEQYF
TGTGCCAGCAGCTTGGGCCTAGCGGAAGTATACTACGAGCAGTACTTC
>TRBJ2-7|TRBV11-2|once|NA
CASSLEARGTYEQYF
TGTGCCAGCAGCTTAGAGGCCAGGGGTACCTACGAGCAGTACTTC
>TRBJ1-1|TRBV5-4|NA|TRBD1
CASSPGTALNTEAFF
TGTGCCAGCAGCCCGGGGACAGCATTGAACACTGAAGCTTTCTTT
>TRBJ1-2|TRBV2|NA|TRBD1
CASRPDRSLNYGYTF
TGTGCCAGCAGGCCGGACAGGAGCCTTAACTATGGCTACACCTTC
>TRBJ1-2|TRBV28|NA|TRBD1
CASSLGTGRGYTF
TGTGCCAGCAGTTTAGGGACAGGGAGAGGCTACACCTTC
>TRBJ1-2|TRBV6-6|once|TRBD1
CASSWTGGEGGYTF
TGTGCCAGCAGTTGGACAGGGGGCGAGGGTGGCTACACCTTC
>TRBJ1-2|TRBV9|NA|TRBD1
CASSSRPGQGASNGYTF
TGTGCCAGCAGCTCCCGACCGGGACAGGGGGCGAGTAATGGCTACACCTTC
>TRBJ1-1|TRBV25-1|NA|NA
CASSARETEAFF
TGTGCCAGCAGTGCGAGGGAAACTGAAGCTTTCTTT
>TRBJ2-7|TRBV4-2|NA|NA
CASSQERAGQTSYEQYF
TGTGCCAGCAGCCAAGAGCGGGCGGGACAGACCTCCTACGAGCAGTACTTC
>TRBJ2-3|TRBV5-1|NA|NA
CASSLSVSPDTQYF
TGCGCCAGCAGCTTGAGCGTTAGCCCAGATACGCAGTATTTT
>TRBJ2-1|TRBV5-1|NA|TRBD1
CASSLGQGSYNEQFF
TGCGCCAGCAGCTTAGGACAGGGATCCTACAATGAGCAGTTCTTC
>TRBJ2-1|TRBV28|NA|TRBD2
CASSLRALAGGSYNEQFF
TGTGCCAGCAGTTTAAGGGCCTTAGCGGGAGGGTCCTACAATGAGCAGTTCTTC
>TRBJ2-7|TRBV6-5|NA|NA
CASRPQQGRLYEQYF
TGTGCCAGCAGACCTCAACAGGGGAGGCTCTACGAGCAGTACTTC
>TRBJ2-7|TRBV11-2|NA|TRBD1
CASSLVTDRGFGVYEQYF
TGTGCCAGCAGCTTAGTAACGGACAGGGGTTTTGGGGTATACGAGCAGTACTTC
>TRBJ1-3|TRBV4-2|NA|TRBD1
CASSLRQGGRFSGNTIYF
TGTGCCAGCAGCCTGCGACAGGGGGGGAGATTCTCTGGAAACACCATATATTTT
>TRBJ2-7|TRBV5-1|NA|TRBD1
CASSLGGTGIIYEQYF
TGCGCCAGCAGCTTGGGTGGGACAGGGATTATCTACGAGCAGTACTTC
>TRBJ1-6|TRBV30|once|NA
CAWSVRGGNSPLHF
TGTGCCTGGAGTGTAAGGGGTGGGAATTCACCCCTCCACTTT
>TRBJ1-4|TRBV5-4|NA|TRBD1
CASSLGKGQTSTNEKLFF
TGTGCCAGCAGCTTGGGGAAGGGACAGACCTCAACTAATGAAAAACTGTTTTTT
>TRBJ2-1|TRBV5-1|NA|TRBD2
CASSLGGREGLGEQFF
TGCGCCAGCAGCTTGGGGGGCCGGGAGGGCCTTGGAGAGCAGTTCTTC
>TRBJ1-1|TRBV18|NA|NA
CASGGSTEAFF
TGTGCCAGCGGGGGGTCCACTGAAGCTTTCTTT
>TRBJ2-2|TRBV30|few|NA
CAWVRDWNTGELFF
TGTGCCTGGGTCCGGGACTGGAACACCGGGGAGCTGTTTTTT
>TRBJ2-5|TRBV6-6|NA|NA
CASRTGARETQYF
TGTGCCAGCCGTACGGGAGCTAGAGAGACCCAGTACTTC
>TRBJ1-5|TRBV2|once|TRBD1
CASTADRGNQPQHF
TGTGCCAGCACCGCGGACAGGGGAAATCAGCCCCAGCATTTT
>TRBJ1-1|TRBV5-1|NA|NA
CASSLAMGLGFEAFF
TGCGCCAGCAGCTTGGCTATGGGGCTGGGGTTTGAAGCTTTCTTT
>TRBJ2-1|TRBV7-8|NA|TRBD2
CASSLKRLAGNYNEQFF
TGTGCCAGCAGCCTAAAAAGACTAGCGGGAAACTACAATGAGCAGTTCTTC
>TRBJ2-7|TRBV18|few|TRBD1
CASSPFGTGDYEQYF
TGTGCCAGCTCACCATTCGGGACAGGAGATTACGAGCAGTACTTC
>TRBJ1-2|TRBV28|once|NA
CASSFDRNYGYTF
TGTGCCAGCAGTTTTGACAGAAACTATGGCTACACCTTC
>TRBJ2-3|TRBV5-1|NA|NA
CASSLVRGGRDTQYF
TGCGCCAGCAGCTTGGTTCGGGGAGGACGAGATACGCAGTATTTT
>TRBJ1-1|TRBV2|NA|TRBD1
CASSGHAGGSEAFF
TGTGCCAGCAGCGGACACGCAGGGGGCAGCGAAGCTTTCTTT
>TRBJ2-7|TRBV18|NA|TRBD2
CASSPTDAGGAYEQYF
TGTGCCAGCTCACCCACTGACGCGGGAGGCGCCTACGAGCAGTACTTC
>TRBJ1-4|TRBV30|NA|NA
CAWSLSATNEKLFF
TGTGCCTGGAGCCTCAGTGCAACTAATGAAAAACTGTTTTTT
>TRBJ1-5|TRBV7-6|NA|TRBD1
CASSFGLLQGLISNQPQHF
TGTGCCAGCAGCTTTGGCCTCTTACAGGGGCTGATAAGCAATCAGCCCCAGCATTTT
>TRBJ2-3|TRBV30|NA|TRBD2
CACLAGAGSTDTQYF
TGTGCCTGCCTAGCGGGAGCCGGTAGCACAGATACGCAGTATTTT
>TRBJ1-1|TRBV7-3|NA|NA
CASSLWGVRSIRGTEAFF
TGTGCCAGCAGCCTATGGGGAGTCCGATCCATCCGGGGAACTGAAGCTTTCTTT
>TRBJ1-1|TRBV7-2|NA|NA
CASSLTENTEAFF
TGTGCCAGCAGCTTAACAGAAAACACTGAAGCTTTCTTT
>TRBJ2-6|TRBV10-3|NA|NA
CAITSGVGANVLTF
TGTGCCATCACATCAGGGGTCGGGGCCAACGTCCTGACTTTC
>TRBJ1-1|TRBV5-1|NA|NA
CASSVVSGNTEAFF
TGCGCCAGCAGCGTTGTTTCGGGGAACACTGAAGCTTTCTTT
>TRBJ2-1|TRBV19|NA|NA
CASRPGTPYNEQFF
TGTGCCAGTAGACCCGGGACACCTTACAATGAGCAGTTCTTC
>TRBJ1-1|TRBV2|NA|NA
CASSTQIRAGGLTEAFF
TGTGCCAGCAGTACCCAAATCAGGGCGGGAGGACTCACTGAAGCTTTCTTT
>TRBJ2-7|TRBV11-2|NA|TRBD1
CASSRDRGRSEGREQYF
TGTGCCAGCAGCCGCGACAGGGGGCGATCGGAAGGTAGGGAGCAGTACTTC
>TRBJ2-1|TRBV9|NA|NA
CASSFTGHRGYNEQFF
TGTGCCAGCAGCTTTACAGGGCATCGGGGCTACAATGAGCAGTTCTTC
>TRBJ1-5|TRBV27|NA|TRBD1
CASSPGTGNQPQHF
TGTGCCAGCAGTCCAGGGACAGGCAATCAGCCCCAGCATTTT
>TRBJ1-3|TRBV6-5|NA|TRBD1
CASSDGTGVNTIYF
TGTGCCAGCAGTGACGGGACAGGGGTAAACACCATATATTTT
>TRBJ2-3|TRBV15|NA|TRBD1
CATSRGTESDTQYF
TGTGCCACCAGCAGGGGGACAGAATCAGATACGCAGTATTTT
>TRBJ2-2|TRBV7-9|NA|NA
CASSLPSLRELFF
TGTGCCAGCAGCCTACCTAGCCTCCGGGAGCTGTTTTTT
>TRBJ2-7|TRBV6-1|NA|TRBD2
CASSEGEGPYEQYF
TGTGCCAGCAGTGAGGGGGAGGGCCCCTACGAGCAGTACTTC
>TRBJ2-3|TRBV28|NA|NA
CASSFRRRASTDTQYF
TGTGCCAGCAGTTTCCGTCGGCGGGCTAGCACAGATACGCAGTATTTT
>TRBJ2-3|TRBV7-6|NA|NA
CASSPSVGGASTDTQYF
TGTGCCAGCAGCCCTAGCGTAGGGGGCGCTAGCACAGATACGCAGTATTTT
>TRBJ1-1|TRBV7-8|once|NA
CASSFNQGFAEAFF
TGTGCCAGCAGCTTCAACCAGGGGTTCGCTGAAGCTTTCTTT
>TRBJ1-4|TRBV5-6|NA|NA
CASSFSGGNEKLFF
TGTGCCAGCAGCTTTTCAGGTGGTAATGAAAAACTGTTTTTT
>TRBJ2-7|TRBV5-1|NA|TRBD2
CASSTGTSGRLFDEQYF
TGCGCCAGCAGCACAGGGACTAGCGGGAGGCTGTTCGACGAGCAGTACTTC
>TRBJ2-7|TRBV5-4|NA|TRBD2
CASRRPGGPGEQYF
TGTGCCAGCAGAAGGCCGGGAGGGCCGGGGGAGCAGTACTTC
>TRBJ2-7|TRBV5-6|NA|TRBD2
CASSPGRKWYF
TGTGCCAGCAGCCCCGGGAGGAAGTGGTACTTC
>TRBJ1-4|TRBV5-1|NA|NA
CASSLDRTNEKLFF
TGCGCCAGCAGCTTAGACAGGACTAATGAAAAACTGTTTTTT
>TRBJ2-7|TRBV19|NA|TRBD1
CASSGQGRGTYEQYF
TGTGCCAGCAGCGGACAGGGCCGTGGAACCTACGAGCAGTACTTC
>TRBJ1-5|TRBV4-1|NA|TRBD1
CASSQFRTYPGQRAIKPQHF
TGCGCCAGCAGCCAATTTCGCACCTATCCGGGACAGCGAGCTATCAAGCCCCAGCATTTT
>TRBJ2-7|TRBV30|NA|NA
CAWSPPGSFWVFF
TGTGCCTGGTCCCCACCCGGGTCTTTTTGGGTGTTCTTC